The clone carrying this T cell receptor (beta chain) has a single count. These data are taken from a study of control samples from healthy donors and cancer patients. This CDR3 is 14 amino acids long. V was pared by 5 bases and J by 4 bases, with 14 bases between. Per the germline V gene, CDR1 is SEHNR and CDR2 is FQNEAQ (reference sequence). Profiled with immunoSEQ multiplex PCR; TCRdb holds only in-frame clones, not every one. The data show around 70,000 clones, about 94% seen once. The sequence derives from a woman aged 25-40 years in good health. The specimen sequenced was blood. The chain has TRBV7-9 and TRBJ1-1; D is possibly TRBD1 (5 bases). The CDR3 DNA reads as TGTGCCAGCAGCAAGGATGTGGGGGGCACTGAAGCTTTCTTT. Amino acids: CASSKDVGGTEAFF.